The 5 T cell receptor beta chains given below trace back to one sample, sequenced in a study of persistence of HIV-infected CD4 T cells. No antigen is known for these receptors. This was the immunoSEQ version 4 assay in survey mode. The method was immunoSEQ multiplex PCR; TCRdb's version includes in-frame clones alone and lacks a portion of them. The top ten hold 0.86% of the sample, which has 25,000 to 35,000 clones, roughly four fifths seen once. Stimulation used about 9.5 ug/mL lysate from CMV-infected fibroblasts. Memory cells lacking CD40L and CD69 with high CD45RO were sorted. The sequenced sample was CD4+ T cells sorted from PBMCs after approximately 19-hour stimulation, obtained from a patient who received antiretroviral therapy. These receptors were collected from an adult man with HIV who was CMV-seropositive.

The chain uses TRBV5-4 and TRBJ1-2; 8 bases line up with TRBD1. The CDR3 runs to 17 residues. Germline V gene data show CDR1 as SGHNT and CDR2 as YYREEE (reference sequence). J lost 3 bases, V lost 3 bases, and 13 bases had no gene match. CDR3 nucleotide sequence: TGTGCCAGCAGCTCAGGACAGGGCCAAAGGGTGGACTATGGCTACACCTTC. Translating it yields CASSSGQGQRVDYGYTF.

The J gene is TRBJ2-1, the V gene TRBV24-1; no reliable D call. The V and J ends lost 3 bases and 2 bases respectively, with 10 bases between them. From germline, CDR1 is KGHDR and CDR2 SFDVKD. The CDR3 has 15 residues. This chain's CDR3 is CATSDPTFPYNEQFF. In nucleotides, the CDR3 is TGTGCCACCAGTGATCCCACGTTTCCCTACAATGAGCAGTTCTTC.

The count of this clone is one. The chain carries TRBV6-2 or TRBV6-3 and TRBJ1-1; no reliable D call. V was cut by 6 bases and J by 1 base, with 12 bases left in between. The germline gives CDR1 MNHEY, CDR2 SVGEGT. This CDR3 spans 14 amino acids. The CDR3 DNA reads as TGTGCCAGCAGCCCGGAGGCTCCGAACACTGAAGCTTTCTTT. This codes for CASSPEAPNTEAFF.

This sequence joins TRBV4-1 and TRBJ1-4; 7 bases agree with TRBD1. This CDR3 region has 16 residues. V shed 0 bases and J 7 bases; nucleotides not matched to a gene: 8. Germline assignment: CDR1 MGHRA and CDR2 YSYEKL. CDR3: CASSQESRGRGEKLFF. The DNA for the CDR3 is TGCGCCAGCAGCCAAGAATCGAGGGGGCGAGGTGAAAAACTGTTTTTT.

V gene TRBV7-9 combines with J gene TRBJ2-7; D might be TRBD1 or TRBD2, each matching 6 bases. The germline V gene has CDR1 SEHNR and CDR2 FQNEAQ (reference sequence). This CDR3 comprises 13 residues. The V end lost 7 bases, the J end lost 7 bases, and 17 bases lay between the germline ends. CDR3 loop: CASTSPGAGEQYF. The DNA for the CDR3 is TGTGCCAGCACCTCCCCGGGGGCAGGGGAGCAGTACTTC.